This TCR beta chain was sequenced during a study of response to subunit inactivated influenza vaccine. With respect to this clonotype: Its antigen is not known.

One entry per CDR3 protein, called by TCRdb with MiXCR from the RT-PCR reads. The sample carries roughly 500,000 distinct CDR3 sequences, 15% to 20% recorded once. Looked up from germline, CDR1 is MNHEY and CDR2 is SMNVEV (reference sequence). Deletions cut 8 bases from V and 5 bases from J, with 15 bases between. The CDR3 has 14 amino acids. The study, taken as a whole, reports: The authors suggested that few new T cells are recruited per seasonal influenza vaccination.

This clonotype was obtained from a man aged 50 to 69 who received an inactivated influenza vaccine. This rearrangement joins TRBV27 to TRBJ2-2; a weak D match, TRBD1 (5 bases). This material consisted of CD4+ T cells sorted from PBMCs, taken around 25 months after vaccination. DNA for the CDR3: TGTGCCAGCGCGGTGGGGCGGCGTACCGGGGAGCTGTTTTTT. This translates into CASAVGRRTGELFF.